The clone carrying this TCR beta chain was seen ten or more times. The data were obtained in a study of quantifying T cell responses using KT2 cells. Study-level background: RNA was reverse transcribed with TCR alpha and beta constant-region primers. The second PCR was a qPCR stopped at a predetermined fluorescence threshold.

CDR1 is LNHNV, CDR2 YYDKDF, per germline (reference sequence). Trimming shortened V by 5 bases and J by 5 bases, and 15 bases separated the two germline ends. The CDR3 is 14 residues long. An oligo carrying a UMI was ligated to the cDNA 3' end. An equimolar mix of RC1.1 and RC1.2 primed the beta chain across TRBC1 and TRBC2. TCRdb reanalysed the UMI-ligation and nested PCR reads using MiXCR and keeps one entry per CDR3 protein. This sample has around 56,000 distinct CDR3 sequences; 10% to 15% occur once, and the top ten carry roughly 10%. J is TRBJ2-5 and V is TRBV15; D perhaps matches TRBD2 (5 bases). This receptor was identified in a human donor. The sample was PBMCs spiked with cells of the T cell clone KT2. CDR3 sequence reads: CATSQRTSQETQYF. CDR3 DNA: TGTGCCACCAGCCAGAGGACTTCCCAGGAGACCCAGTACTTC. The full variable domain, with the rest looked up from reference TRBV15 and TRBJ2-5, is DAMVIQNPRYQVTQFGKPVTLSCSQTLNHNVMYWYQQKSSQAPKLLFHYYDKDFNNEADTPDNFQSRRPNTSFCFLDIRSPGLGDTAMYLCATSQRTSQETQYFGPGTRLLVL.